This T cell receptor beta chain was profiled in a study of cytomegalovirus exposure and HLA in healthy donors (dated by TCRdb to 2017 to 2019). For context, the study as a whole: An earlier analysis of approximately 640 of the donors reported about 250 Gb of sequence data and roughly 100 million unique TCR beta sequences from 150 million to 200 million T cells. In a later analysis, previously published TCR beta repertoires from more than 500 donors were re-analyzed and high-resolution HLA genotyping was added so that TCR occurrence patterns could be studied. An early release covering roughly 580 HLA-typed donors comprised about 300 gigabases of sequencing data and tens of millions of unique TCR sequences. All discovery cohort repertoires had been generated on a single sequencing platform. A separate validation cohort of roughly 120 different subjects was used in addition to the approximately 700-subject first cohort. The later analysis used no new phenotypic data to find candidate immune exposures, relying instead on TCR beta sequences and their occurrence across donors. Typing coverage differed by locus: A, B, C, DRB1 and DQB1 were typed in roughly 620-630 donors, DQA1 in roughly 510, DPA1 in 600 to 610, and DPB1 in 450 to 490. The study combined high-throughput TCR immunosequencing, statistical association of individual TCRs with disease status, and machine learning to predict cytomegalovirus infection status. Among some 410 genotyped donors of the cohort, an average of roughly 240,000 unique TCR beta nucleotide sequences were sequenced per donor, roughly 18% of them non-productive. Using immunosequencing, the study profiled T cell repertoires from 640 or so subjects and related those repertoires to cytomegalovirus serostatus. A few DR-DQ haplotypes were treated as single units for association and clustering because of strong linkage in the cohort. The study was designed to test whether signatures of past pathogen exposure could be identified by cataloging public T cell receptors. An earlier analysis of a few hundred of the donors applied high-throughput TCR beta sequencing to assess whether each TCR beta V gene segment acted as functional or pseudogenic. Genome-wide SNP genotypes for about 65% of the 666 donors were used in a later genetic analysis, which treated that subset as a discovery cohort. Of the 300 to 450 genotyped donors, approximately 80% fell in the genetic ancestry cluster associated with self-reported Caucasian donors. Donor age, sex, ethnicity and CMV serostatus were collected together with the repertoire data. Class I and class II HLA loci were covered by the typing at four-digit resolution.

What the study reported, not specific to this receptor: Correlated functional status among segregating V segments might reflect linkage disequilibrium, but an unknown experimental factor could not be ruled out. A group of highly shared sequence variants was considered likely to be a technical artifact of the sequencing pipeline. Most TCR sequences were seen in very few donors, while some public TCRs were found in many individuals. At a false discovery rate of 0.05, a later analysis linked 16,000 or so TCR beta sequences to specific HLA alleles. Some IMGT-functional V segments, including TRBV6-2 and TRBV6-3, could not be told apart with the 87-base-pair reads, so those segments were excluded. For the cohort, immune exposure information was limited to CMV serostatus. A later genetic analysis associated a missense DCLRE1C variant with V-gene and J-gene trimming of TCR beta chains, and an independent cohort replicated the association. A total of 150 or so TCR beta chains were listed by the study as associated with cytomegalovirus. A further reported finding was that TCR beta sequences accurately predicted the HLA-A and HLA-B alleles for most subjects in the first cohort. Compared with equally common non-associated chains, HLA-associated TCR beta chains in a later analysis were more clonally expanded and had lower generation probabilities. According to a later analysis, most CMV-associated TCR beta chains appeared to be HLA-restricted, and the HLA associations seemed to be driven largely by CMV exposure. A few of the identified cytomegalovirus-associated TCR beta chains were confirmed in vitro to be specific for cytomegalovirus antigens. Roughly 17 rarely observed V segments, including chromosome 9 orphons, were excluded from the earlier analysis of approximately 500 of the donors because counts were too low. According to a later genetic analysis, donors in an Asian-associated ancestry cluster had fewer N-insertions in productive TCRs than the roughly 700-donor mean. Several of the top co-occurrence clusters appeared to be linked to parvovirus B19, influenza, CMV and Epstein-Barr virus, according to a later analysis. An earlier analysis of around 600 of the donors showed that most TCR beta V segments appeared in productive rearrangements either about 87% or about 30% of the time, which broadly matched IMGT annotations. Assigning TCR associations to individual alleles was difficult when HLA alleles, especially DR and DQ, strongly co-occurred. HLA typing was unavailable for some donors at each locus, so association tests used only the typed subset. This cohort had only TCR beta chains sequenced, and the lack of alpha or paired-chain data limited which features could be detected. Cytomegalovirus status was reported to be diagnosed by the classifier with high specificity and sensitivity in both the original and validation cohorts. Presence/absence analyses assumed roughly uniform sequencing depth across donors, an assumption that may not hold. The authors suggested that the approach could potentially be generalized to other disease states and immunological phenotypes. In a later analysis, TCR association rates were found to vary across HLA loci, with the most associated TCRs seen for DRB1 alleles and the fewest for HLA-C alleles.

The cohort comprised several hundred healthy bone marrow donors. At the time of sampling, every cohort member was nominally healthy, though immune exposures that went unrecorded were likely present. The donor tested CMV seronegative, placing the donor among the 300 to 450 seronegative members of the cohort. A peripheral blood sample was provided by each donor, and peripheral blood mononuclear cells were used for TCR beta sequencing. Genomic DNA extraction from the blood cell samples was performed with the Qiagen DNeasy Blood Extraction Kit. With regard to this clone: Its antigen is currently not known. Within one base of it there is no much larger clone, and no base qualities were kept.

Library prep was done by the immunoSEQ multiplex PCR assay. For the multiplex PCR, a mixture combining 60 forward primers for TCR Vbeta segments and 13 reverse primers for TCR Jbeta segments was used. A multiplex PCR assay on genomic DNA amplified the CDR3 region of rearranged TCR beta genes. Amplified TCR beta libraries were sequenced as 87-base-pair reads on the Illumina HiSeq System. The paper's processing steps were these. In a later analysis, 80 million or so unique TCR beta chains were counted across the 500 to 850 repertoires, and around 10 million of these chains were shared by at least two donors. To remove PCR and sequencing errors, raw reads were error-corrected and collapsed into unique sequences using a nearest-neighbor algorithm that merged closely related sequences. V, D and J gene segments were assigned by aligning CDR3 sequences to IMGT reference sequences. Each retained sequence needed at least a six-nucleotide match to both a V gene segment and a J gene segment. A rearrangement counted as productive if the CDR3 had no stop codons and remained in frame with V and J, and every other rearrangement counted as non-productive. CDR3 was defined according to IMGT convention as the region running from the second conserved V-encoded cysteine to the conserved J-encoded phenylalanine. The earlier analysis of 500 to 600 of the donors excluded sequences that lacked an unambiguous match to a single V gene segment. In an earlier analysis of more than 500 of the donors, a V segment was called functional when productive rearrangements were above 56.7%, and segregating when the standard deviation between donors exceeded 5%. A statistical classification framework was developed to diagnose cytomegalovirus status using the catalog of TCR beta chain sequences. In a later analysis, TCR nucleotide sequences were compared against IMGT/GENE-DB human TR gene sequences so that V and J genes could be assigned. A later analysis assigned CDR3 sequences and most-parsimonious VDJ recombination scenarios with the TCRdist pipeline. A later analysis defined each TCR beta chain by its CDR3 amino acid sequence plus V-gene family, and excluded reads lacking a unique V-gene family. To address suspected cross-contamination and a sequencing artifact, a later analysis removed roughly 640 highly shared, low-generation-probability nucleotide sequences. In a later analysis, a clonal expansion index for each public chain was calculated from normalized within-repertoire ranks of inferred template counts. In a later analysis, generation probabilities were computed with a VDJ recombination model fitted to out-of-frame rearrangements, and the resulting probabilities were checked against IGoR. In a later analysis, hypergeometric tests were used to score TCR-TCR, TCR-HLA and TCR-CMV co-occurrence, with a repertoire-size bias correction applied to TCR pairs. False discovery rates were estimated in a later analysis by permuting HLA or CMV assignments 20 times. A later analysis grouped co-occurring TCRs with DBSCAN, adding TCRdist sequence similarity when clustering within HLA-allele-positive subsets. For co-occurrence clustering, repertoires with fewer than 30,000 or more than 120,000 public chains were excluded, along with about five repertoires with anomalous nucleotide sharing. TCRdb limited this immuneACCESS table to in-frame rearrangements with V and J called. A share of clones is missing; checked studies link under half to unresolved V genes, and the rest is unexplained. V and J calls and clone size are those listed in that table; D and trimming were worked out from the DNA. For this sample the table gives 150,000 or so clones, of which 84% were detected only once. Of the sample, around 0.37% falls within the top ten clones.

Taken from the germline V gene (reference sequence), the CDR1 and CDR2 loops are SGHAT and FQDESV. V is clipped by 8 bases and J by 6 bases, and the sequence between their germline boundaries is 17 bases long. Counted from cysteine to phenylalanine, this CDR3 has 14 amino acids. Only CDR3 DNA remains: 42 bases, in frame from the first base. The material sequenced was PBMCs. The chain couples TRBV11-1 to TRBJ2-1; the D segment could be TRBD1, given 6 matching bases. This TCR derives from a boy aged 2 to 10 in good health and CMV-seronegative. The encoded CDR3 is CASQRRQVVNEQFF. The DNA sequence is given as TGTGCCAGCCAAAGGAGACAGGTGGTCAATGAGCAGTTCTTC.